This T cell receptor (beta chain) appears in the sequencing data of a study of blood T cell repertoires in COVID-19. This clone has a single count. The V gene lost 0 bases and the J gene lost 0 bases, with 8 bases spanning the gap. The germline V gene encodes CDR1 GTSNPN and CDR2 SVGIG (reference sequence). The CDR3 has 15 residues. Profiled with immunoSEQ multiplex PCR; TCRdb holds only in-frame clones, not every one. The sample carries tens of thousands of clones, about 90% recorded once. The sequenced material came from peripheral blood. The chain recombines TRBV30 with TRBJ1-4; unclear D gene. The TCR comes from a human donor in a cohort sampled during active COVID-19. CDR3 in DNA: TGTGCCTGGAGTGTTCCGGGAGCAACTAATGAAAAACTGTTTTTT. Translated, it gives CAWSVPGATNEKLFF.